Below are 16 T cell receptor beta chains sequenced from a single sample in a study of beta chain features in type 1 diabetes. General observations from the study: Shorter TCRB CDR3s, moderately but significantly so, were found in Type 1 diabetes patients in all four CD4+ subsets.

Sequenced material consisted of expressed TCRB transcripts (all of the isolated RNA was reverse transcribed). Using immunoSEQ multiplex PCR, the repertoire was profiled, and TCRdb retains in-frame clones only, with some absent. The sample lists roughly 260,000 clones, roughly 20% occurring once. For these receptors, no antigen is known. The material sequenced was naive CD4+ T cells from blood. The receptor set was obtained from a middle-aged woman with type 1 diabetes.

The CDR3 bases are TGTGCCACCAGCAGAAGTTTAGATCAGCCCCAGCATTTT. Its translation is CATSRSLDQPQHF. This sequence joins TRBV15 and TRBJ1-5; D call uncertain. V lost 2 bases, J lost 5 bases, and 7 bases lay in between. This CDR3 has 13 amino acids. The germline V gene encodes CDR1 LNHNV and CDR2 YYDKDF (reference sequence).

The chain joins TRBV18 to TRBJ1-5; perhaps TRBD1 as D (5 bases). The germline V gene encodes CDR1 KGHSH and CDR2 LQKENI. The CDR3 length is 15 residues. V lost 2 bases and J lost 3, with 11 bases in between. The CDR3 region has the DNA TGTGCCAGCTCACCAGGACACGATCCCAATCAGCCCCAGCATTTT. Translation: CASSPGHDPNQPQHF.

The chain joins TRBV14 to TRBJ1-2; 7 bases align to TRBD1. The CDR3 is made up of 16 amino acids. V shed 0 bases, J shed 4 bases, and the junction held 8 bases outside the gene matches. CDR1 and CDR2 (germline): SGHDN, FVKESK. CDR3 amino acids: CASSQDGPTGSYGYTF. For the CDR3, the DNA is TGTGCCAGCAGCCAAGATGGCCCGACAGGGAGCTATGGCTACACCTTC.

The genes are TRBV11-2 and TRBJ2-3, with 11 bases identical to TRBD2. The V gene's germline CDR1 is SGHAT and CDR2 FQNNGV. J gave up 3 bases and V 3 bases, and 2 bases lay outside the gene matches. This CDR3 spans 15 amino acids. The CDR3 DNA follows: TGTGCCAGCAGCTTCCGGACTAGCGGGACAGATACGCAGTATTTT. It translates to CASSFRTSGTDTQYF.

In this sample, this clone turned up a few times. Additional DNA sequences in this sample encode the identical CDR3. The chain employs TRBV18 and TRBJ1-1; no clear D gene. Trimming removed 2 bases from V and 4 bases from J, with 11 bases in between. CDR3 size: 14 residues. Germline-derived CDR1 and CDR2 are KGHSH and LQKENI. The chain's CDR3 is CASSPNGEGTEAFF. CDR3 bases: TGTGCCAGCTCACCAAACGGGGAAGGCACTGAAGCTTTCTTT.

In its sample, this clone was seen a few times. The same CDR3 is also encoded by other DNA sequences in this sample. The chain combines TRBV29-1 with TRBJ1-4; 8 positions match TRBD1. Germline loops: CDR1 SQVTM, CDR2 ANQGSEA. The CDR3 runs 13 residues. The ends lost 6 bases at V and 5 bases at J; junction bases unmatched: 5. CDR3 amino acids: CSVPGTGNEKLFF. For the CDR3, the DNA is TGCAGCGTCCCCGGGACAGGCAATGAAAAACTGTTTTTT.

This clone was observed a handful of times. The chain uses TRBV7-2 and TRBJ2-5; D ambiguous. CDR3 length: 13 amino acids. V lost 6 bases, J lost 5 bases, and 13 bases lay in between. Per germline, CDR1 SGHTA and CDR2 FQGNSA. The DNA for the CDR3 is TGTGCCAGCAGTAGGCTCGGGTGGGAGACCCAGTACTTC. It codes for CASSRLGWETQYF.

The V and J genes are TRBV9 and TRBJ2-1; 9 nucleotides match TRBD1. The ends lost 3 bases at V and 2 bases at J; junction bases unmatched: 3. CDR3 length: 15 amino acids. The germline gives CDR1 SGDLS, CDR2 YYNGEE. DNA of the CDR3: TGTGCCAGCAGCGCCCGGACAGGGGCCTACAATGAGCAGTTCTTC. It translates to CASSARTGAYNEQFF.

V is TRBV5-1 and J is TRBJ1-2, with TRBD1 as a possible D gene (6 bases). Germline-derived CDR1 and CDR2 are SGHRS and YFSETQ. The V end was cut by 4 bases, the J end by 2 bases, with 18 bases between. This CDR3 spans 16 amino acids. Here the CDR3 reads CASSTTQGTENYGYTF. CDR3 in DNA: TGCGCCAGCAGCACGACACAGGGAACGGAGAACTATGGCTACACCTTC. Based on the CDR3 plus reference TRBV5-1 and TRBJ1-2, the full variable domain is KAGVTQTPRYLIKTRGQQVTLSCSPISGHRSVSWYQQTPGQGLQFLFEYFSETQRNKGNFPGRFSGRQFSNSRSEMNVSTLELGDSALYLCASSTTQGTENYGYTFGSGTRLTVV.

The sample holds a few counts of this clone. The chain recombines TRBV7-8 with TRBJ2-5; 9 bases are a match to TRBD1. V dropped 10 bases and J dropped 5; count of bases not matched to a gene: 11. The germline gives CDR1 SGHVS, CDR2 FQNEAQ. This CDR3 is built from 14 residues. CDR3 sequence: CATGGTGTGETQYF. In nucleotides, the CDR3 is TGTGCCACCGGCGGGACAGGGACAGGGGAGACCCAGTACTTC.

This clone occurred a few times. This rearrangement joins TRBV29-1 to TRBJ2-1; TRBD2 aligns across 7 bases. The CDR3 spans 12 residues. The V segment lost 5 bases and the J segment 6 bases; nucleotides outside the gene matches: 4. The germline CDR1 and CDR2 sequences are SQVTM and ANQGSEA. CDR3: CSVREGGNEQFF. CDR3 DNA sequence: TGCAGCGTTAGGGAGGGTGGCAATGAGCAGTTCTTC.

The chain is built from TRBV7-3 and TRBJ2-3; 8 nucleotides match TRBD1. Trimming removed 5 bases from V and 5 bases from J; junction bases left unmatched: 3. CDR1 is SGHTA, CDR2 FQGTGA, per germline. The CDR3 contains 13 residues. The CDR3 DNA reads TGTGCCAGCAGCCTCGACAGGGGAGATACGCAGTATTTT. This sequence encodes CASSLDRGDTQYF.

This clone was picked up a small number of times. This chain joins TRBV6-6 and TRBJ1-6; the match to TRBD1 covers 7 bases. V trimming: 8 bases; J trimming: 6 bases; junction bases outside the gene matches: 7. CDR1 is MNHNY and CDR2 is SVGAGI in the germline V gene (reference sequence). The CDR3 loop spans 14 amino acids. The CDR3 region has the DNA TGTGCCAGCCGAAAGACAGGGCTTAATTCACCCCTCCACTTT. This sequence encodes CASRKTGLNSPLHF.

Only a few counts were recorded for this clone. The chain carries TRBV11-2 and TRBJ2-1, with 8 bases lining up with TRBD2. V was pared by 1 base and J by 9 bases, with 8 bases of the junction left unmatched. The CDR3 length is 15 residues. CDR1 and CDR2 (germline): SGHAT, FQNNGV. CDR3 region: CASSLVTSGAIEQFF. DNA for the CDR3: TGTGCCAGCAGCTTAGTAACTAGCGGAGCTATTGAGCAGTTCTTC.

The chain recombines TRBV29-1 with TRBJ2-5; 9 bases align to TRBD1. Germline V lookup: CDR1 SQVTM, CDR2 ANQGSEA. The CDR3 totals 12 residues. V shed 7 bases, J shed 3 bases, and the junction held 3 bases outside the gene matches. Written as DNA, the CDR3 is TGCAGCGCCGGGGACAGGGAAGAGACCCAGTACTTC. It codes for CSAGDREETQYF.

A few counts support this clone. The chain couples TRBV28 to TRBJ2-1; TRBD2 might be the D (5 bases). Germline values: CDR1 MDHEN, CDR2 SYDVKM. CDR3 length: 16 residues. V lost 6 bases, J lost 0 bases, and 15 bases lay in between. The CDR3 sequence: CASSSLEARSYNEQFF. In DNA, the CDR3 is TGTGCCAGCAGCTCACTAGAGGCCCGCTCCTACAATGAGCAGTTCTTC. Drawing the rest from reference TRBV28 and TRBJ2-1, the complete variable domain is DVKVTQSSRYLVKRTGEKVFLECVQDMDHENMFWYRQDPGLGLRLIYFSYDVKMKEKGDIPEGYSVSREKKERFSLILESASTNQTSMYLCASSSLEARSYNEQFFGPGTRLTVL.